Sequencing of this T cell receptor (beta chain) was carried out in a study of cytomegalovirus exposure and HLA in healthy donors. In the PCR, 60 Vbeta and 13 Jbeta primers were used. Data came from immunoSEQ multiplex PCR; TCRdb stores just in-frame clones and leaves some out. The table includes more than 90,000 clones, around three fifths detected once. What was sequenced was PBMCs. This receptor was identified in a boy between 5 and 17 years old in good health and CMV-seropositive.

CDR3 in amino acids: CSARRVSDYTF. The CDR3 DNA reads as TGCAGTGCTAGACGGGTCTCGGACTACACCTTC. The chain uses TRBV20-1 and TRBJ1-2; no definite D call. This CDR3 spans 11 amino acids. V gave up 2 bases and J gave up 10 bases, with 11 bases separating them. CDR1 is DFQATT and CDR2 is SNEGSKA in the germline V gene (reference sequence).